This T cell receptor beta chain was sequenced in a study of T-cell memory formation after mild COVID-19. Study overall: TCR clusters were largely donor specific.

TCRdb independently ran MiXCR on the 5' RACE reads; one entry per CDR3 protein. This repertoire shows roughly 580,000 distinct CDR3 sequences, approximately 18% found once; its top ten account for around 12%. The study's findings and limits: Mainly in CM and EM were contracting CD4+ clones; CD8+ were in EMRA. Day 15 to 85 contracting clones showed balanced CD4/CD8; day 15 to 37 expanders favored CD4+. In pre-infection memory, a portion of responding clones appeared, which suggested that cross-reactive memory joined.

A note on this clonotype: What it recognizes is unknown.

Germline values: CDR1 LNHNV, CDR2 YYDKDF (reference sequence). Trimming at V came to 1 base and at J to 3 bases, leaving 5 bases not matched to a gene. CDR3 length equals 16 residues. The sequenced sample was PBMCs or a T cell subset sorted from them (not recorded which). V usage is TRBV15 and J usage is TRBJ2-1, with 8 bases aligning to TRBD1. The sequence was obtained from an adult woman who had mild COVID-19 (a few samples of this study predate the infection). Cell type and time point are not known. In nucleotides, the CDR3 is TGTGCCACCAGCAGAGTTTCCGGACAGGGCTACAATGAGCAGTTCTTC. Residues: CATSRVSGQGYNEQFF.